This TCR beta chain was obtained from a study of Ad26.COV2.S vaccination and SARS-CoV-2 variants. About the research overall: Ad26.COV2.S arm of COV1001 included the donor. Study-level points and caveats: People who got the vaccine or the placebo had similar non-spike TCR breadth.

Noted treatment: 15 to 20 received Ad26.COV2.S at low or high dose, single or two shots; several received placebo; per-sample allocation not given. Sampling was performed 63 days after the first vaccine or placebo injection. Some clones are missing from TCRdb's copy, which holds only in-frame ones; the method was immunoSEQ multiplex PCR. There are hundreds of thousands of clones in the sample; 70% to 90% occur only once, and around 1.4% lies in the top ten. On this clone: The antigen is undetermined. Other DNA sequences in this sample translate to the same CDR3.

V lost 0 bases to trimming and J lost 9 bases, with 3 bases between them. Germline CDR1 reads LNHDA; CDR2 reads SQIVND (reference sequence). This CDR3 region has 12 residues. The V call is TRBV19, the J call TRBJ1-6, with D unclear. This receptor was obtained from a person aged 18-65 years who received the Ad26.COV2.S COVID-19 vaccine or a placebo. The material sequenced was peripheral blood, taken in a trial of Ad26.COV2.S vaccine versus placebo. The CDR3 sequence: CASSIEGSPLHF. The CDR3 DNA sequence: TGTGCCAGTAGTATAGAGGGTTCACCCCTCCACTTT.